The next 21 T cell receptor beta chains were all read from a single sample in a study of shared clonotypes between healthy human individuals (dated by TCRdb to the early 2020s). Receptors were amplified or captured by the immunoSEQ multiplex PCR assay. Not all clones reach the TCRdb copy of this immuneACCESS table, which keeps in-frame sequences only. Checked studies attribute under half of the gap to unresolved V genes and leave the rest unexplained. The sample includes 450,000 to 650,000 clones, with around 76% observed a single time. 9.5% to 15% of the sample is held by the ten biggest clonotypes. The sample was PBMCs. These receptors were taken from a woman between 40 and 50 years old in good health. Some clones in this sample may be carry-over from other donors' samples.

The table lists this clone with a count of one. The rearrangement joins TRBV15 to TRBJ1-1; 7 bases line up with TRBD1. The germline V gene has CDR1 LNHNV and CDR2 YYDKDF (reference sequence). CDR3 size: 18 residues. V shed 3 bases and J 5 bases; nucleotides not matched to a gene: 18. CDR3 sequence (DNA): TGTGCCACCAGCAGCATCCGACAGGGCGGGGTATCCGGTACTGAAGCTTTCTTT. The encoded protein is CATSSIRQGGVSGTEAFF.

The J gene is TRBJ1-2, the V gene TRBV5-5; D is uncertain. CDR3 length equals 14 residues. CDR1 and CDR2 from the germline V gene are SGHKS and YYEKEE (reference sequence). V was shortened by 0 bases and J by 2 bases, with 8 bases between the two germline ends. Written as DNA, the CDR3 is TGTGCCAGCAGCTTGGCGGCGGAAAACTATGGCTACACCTTC. Protein product: CASSLAAENYGYTF.

The rearrangement links TRBV28 to TRBJ2-7, with a weak D call TRBD1 (6 bases). V lost 3 bases to trimming and J lost 2 bases, with 23 bases between them. The CDR3 contains 18 residues. The germline CDR1 and CDR2 sequences are MDHEN and SYDVKM. The CDR3 protein is CASSFYGSRGPRAYEQYF. CDR3 nucleotide sequence: TGTGCCAGCAGTTTTTACGGTAGCAGGGGCCCTCGAGCCTACGAGCAGTACTTC.

Comment on this clone: Other DNA sequences in the same sample also yield this CDR3. The V gene is TRBV2, the J gene TRBJ1-5, with no clear D. The CDR3 runs to 14 residues. Germline CDR1 SNHLY, CDR2 FYNNEI. Trimming stripped 4 bases from V and 0 bases from J, with 7 bases between. CDR3 residues: CASSGGNSNQPQHF. The CDR3, as DNA: TGTGCCAGCAGTGGCGGGAATAGCAATCAGCCCCAGCATTTT.

Of note for this clone: Other nucleotide sequences in the sample specify the same CDR3. The gene calls are TRBV28 and TRBJ2-7; 8 nucleotides align to TRBD2. Trimming took 6 bases from V and 4 from J; bases not matched to a gene: 5. Germline V gives CDR1 MDHEN, CDR2 SYDVKM. The CDR3 totals 13 residues. The CDR3 sequence is CASSLSGTYEQYF. The CDR3 region has the DNA TGTGCCAGCAGCCTTAGCGGGACGTACGAGCAGTACTTC.

There are many counts of this clone. Additional DNA sequences in this sample encode the identical CDR3. This chain uses TRBV7-3 with TRBJ2-7; TRBD1 agrees at 7 bases. CDR1 and CDR2 (germline): SGHTA, FQGTGA. This CDR3 is 13 amino acids long. V was clipped by 5 bases and J by 2 bases; unmatched bases: 3. The DNA for the CDR3 is TGTGCCAGCAGCAGGGACAGAGCCTACGAGCAGTACTTC. Translating it yields CASSRDRAYEQYF.

This clone was picked up a small number of times. This chain uses TRBV19 with TRBJ1-1; a possible D gene is TRBD1 (6 bases). This CDR3 contains 13 residues. Trimming pared 11 bases from V and 4 bases from J, leaving 17 bases between. The germline V gene encodes CDR1 LNHDA and CDR2 SQIVND (reference sequence). The CDR3 loop is CASTRTVVTEAFF. CDR3 in DNA: TGTGCCTCTACTCGGACAGTAGTCACTGAAGCTTTCTTT.

About this clone: With a much larger clone just one base away, this may be a read error. This CDR3 is also generated by other DNA sequences in the sample. The chain combines TRBV27 with TRBJ2-2; D may be TRBD1 or TRBD2 (6 bases each). V was shortened by 6 bases and J by 5 bases, with 16 bases between the two germline ends. The CDR3 runs 15 residues. CDR1 is MNHEY and CDR2 is SMNVEV in the germline V gene (reference sequence). The CDR3 coding sequence is TGTGCCAGCAGCCCCCGGGGGCTTGGAACCGGGGAGCTGTTTTTT. Translation gives CASSPRGLGTGELFF.

This chain joins TRBV7-3 and TRBJ2-3; 8 nucleotides align to TRBD2. This CDR3 is built from 15 residues. V was pared by 6 bases and J by 1 base, with 6 bases of the junction left unmatched. Germline loops: CDR1 SGHTA, CDR2 FQGTGA. The CDR3 loop reads CASRLQAGGTDTQYF. Here the CDR3 DNA reads TGTGCCAGCAGACTCCAAGCGGGGGGCACAGATACGCAGTATTTT.

This clone was recorded only once. The chain employs TRBV5-1 and TRBJ2-5; D gene ambiguous. Per germline, CDR1 SGHRS and CDR2 YFSETQ. The CDR3 is made up of 14 amino acids. V lost 1 base, J lost 1 base, and 8 bases lay in between. CDR3 DNA sequence: TGCGCCAGCAGCTTGCAGCGAAGCCAAGAGACCCAGTACTTC. Residues: CASSLQRSQETQYF.

V is TRBV19 and J is TRBJ2-1; D might be TRBD2 (5 bases). CDR1 and CDR2 from the germline V gene are LNHDA and SQIVND (reference sequence). Trimming removed 3 bases from V and 9 bases from J, with 15 bases in between. The CDR3 length is 14 residues. CDR3 sequence (DNA): TGTGCCAGTAGTATTAACGGACTCCTTCCTGAGCAGTTCTTC. This gives the protein CASSINGLLPEQFF.

The rearrangement uses TRBV6-6 and TRBJ1-3; TRBD1 might be the D (5 bases). The CDR3 spans 15 residues. Germline V gives CDR1 MNHNY, CDR2 SVGAGI (reference sequence). Trimming stripped 2 bases from V and 2 bases from J, with 10 bases between. The CDR3 DNA follows: TGTGCCAGCAGTTACGGGGGTTCAGCTGGAAACACCATATATTTT. This sequence encodes CASSYGGSAGNTIYF.

The gene calls are TRBV9 and TRBJ1-3; D is unresolved. Trimming took 0 bases from V and 3 from J, leaving 16 bases between them. This CDR3 contains 17 residues. Germline-derived CDR1 and CDR2 are SGDLS and YYNGEE. The CDR3 region is CASSVANSGSFGNTIYF. In DNA form, the CDR3 reads TGTGCCAGCAGCGTAGCGAACTCAGGCTCATTTGGAAACACCATATATTTT.

The CDR3, as DNA: TGTGCCAGCAGCAAGGCGGTTGTGGACTCCTACAATGAGCAGTTCTTC. It yields the protein CASSKAVVDSYNEQFF. The rearrangement uses TRBV9 and TRBJ2-1; D not resolved. This CDR3 contains 16 residues. Germline V CDR1 and CDR2: SGDLS, YYNGEE. The germline V and J ends were trimmed by 4 bases and 0 bases, with 14 bases remaining between them.

The chain recombines TRBV10-2 with TRBJ1-2; D gene unclear. This CDR3 has 13 residues. Deletions cut 2 bases from V and 8 bases from J, with 12 bases between. Per the germline V gene, CDR1 is WSHSY and CDR2 is SAAADI. CDR3 bases: TGCGCCAGCAGTGAGCTGCGGGTTATCGGCTACACCTTC. Translated, it gives CASSELRVIGYTF.

In DNA form, the CDR3 reads TGTGCCAGCAGTTCCGGGACAGGGGGGAGGGCAGTTAATGAAAAACTGTTTTTT. It encodes CASSSGTGGRAVNEKLFF. The chain couples TRBV5-4 to TRBJ1-4; TRBD1 agrees at 11 bases. The CDR3 has 18 amino acids. CDR1 is SGHNT and CDR2 is YYREEE in the germline V gene (reference sequence). The junction had 13 bases not matched to a gene; V was cut back by 5 bases and J by 4 bases. Based on the CDR3 plus reference TRBV5-4 and TRBJ1-4, the full variable domain is ETGVTQSPTHLIKTRGQQVTLRCSSQSGHNTVSWYQQALGQGPQFIFQYYREEENGRGNFPPRFSGLQFPNYSSELNVNALELDDSALYLCASSSGTGGRAVNEKLFFGSGTQLSVL.

The chain uses TRBV9 and TRBJ1-3; 8 bases map to TRBD1. J was trimmed by 2 bases and V by 0 bases; bases with no gene match: 4. CDR1 is SGDLS and CDR2 is YYNGEE in the germline V gene. The length of the CDR3 is 16 residues. The CDR3 DNA sequence: TGTGCCAGCAGCGTAGGGCGGACAGGGCCTGGAAACACCATATATTTT. This codes for CASSVGRTGPGNTIYF.

This clone has a handful of counts. The chain employs TRBV4-3 and TRBJ2-7; 9 bases align to TRBD2. CDR3 size: 15 residues. Germline values: CDR1 LGHNA, CDR2 YSLEER. The ends lost 1 base at V and 3 bases at J; junction bases unmatched: 4. The DNA of the CDR3 is TGCGCCAGCAGCCAAGCACGGACTAGCGTCTACGAGCAGTACTTC. Translating gives CASSQARTSVYEQYF.

V is TRBV29-1 and J is TRBJ2-3, with TRBD2 matching over 10 bases. CDR3 length: 15 residues. CDR1 is SQVTM and CDR2 is ANQGSEA in the germline V gene. The ends lost 5 bases at V and 2 bases at J; junction bases unmatched: 7. The CDR3 DNA reads as TGCAGCGTTCGGGGTAGCGGGAGGACCACAGATACGCAGTATTTT. Its protein is CSVRGSGRTTDTQYF.

A word on this clone: Other DNA variants within this sample encode the same CDR3. The chain combines TRBV5-1 with TRBJ1-1, with TRBD1 matching over 8 bases. The germline CDR1 and CDR2 sequences are SGHRS and YFSETQ. There are 16 residues in the CDR3. V shed 3 bases and J 3 bases; nucleotides not matched to a gene: 10. In DNA form, the CDR3 reads TGCGCCAGCAGCTCCGTGGACAGGGCCCGGTACACTGAAGCTTTCTTT. Translated, it gives CASSSVDRARYTEAFF.

In this sample, this clone turned up many times. J is TRBJ2-7 and V is TRBV4-1; tentative D call: TRBD1 (6 bases). Per the germline V gene, CDR1 is MGHRA and CDR2 is YSYEKL. The CDR3 spans 14 residues. The V end was cut by 3 bases, the J end by 3 bases, with 12 bases between. The CDR3 protein is CASSHPGTLYEQYF. CDR3 coding DNA: TGCGCCAGCAGCCACCCCGGGACACTCTACGAGCAGTACTTC.